This T cell receptor (beta chain) comes out of a study of siplizumab effects on memory and regulatory T cells. Assay used: immunoSEQ multiplex PCR; TCRdb lists only in-frame clones, some missing. The sample holds about 50,000 clones, about 94% seen once. A single count supports this clone. Germline V lookup: CDR1 MNHEY, CDR2 SMNVEV (reference sequence). This CDR3 contains 15 residues. With V trimmed by 8 bases and J by 6 bases, 13 bases remained unmatched. This clonotype was sampled from a human donor in good health. Sequenced input: CD8+ T cells sorted from blood. The chain recombines TRBV27 with TRBJ2-1; 7 positions agree with TRBD2. In DNA form, the CDR3 reads TGTGCCAGCGGTACCGCGCGGGAGCGCTCCAATGAGCAGTTCTTC. Translated: CASGTARERSNEQFF.